The 32 T cell receptor beta chains below come from one sample, sequenced in a study of T cell changes during pregnancy in multiple sclerosis. Libraries were prepared by immunoSEQ multiplex PCR; TCRdb keeps only in-frame clonotypes and omits some of them. The sample carries around 75,000 clones, approximately 95% recorded once. The source was CD4+ T cells from peripheral blood mononuclear cells, collected after pregnancy. The source is a female donor with multiple sclerosis, enrolled in a pregnancy study.

The chain employs TRBV18 and TRBJ1-2; tentatively, D is TRBD1 (5 bases). In germline, CDR1 is KGHSH, CDR2 LQKENI. The CDR3 has 15 residues. V was cut by 1 base and J by 2 bases, with 11 bases left in between. As DNA, the CDR3 is TGTGCCAGCTCACCACGGAGTGCAGGGAACTATGGCTACACCTTC. This translates into CASSPRSAGNYGYTF.

This rearrangement joins TRBV5-1 to TRBJ1-6, with D maybe TRBD1 (5 bases). Per the germline V gene, CDR1 is SGHRS and CDR2 is YFSETQ. This CDR3 has 13 residues. The V gene lost 1 base and the J gene lost 11 bases, with 10 bases spanning the gap. The chain's CDR3 is CASSLSGQTPLHF. CDR3 nucleotides: TGCGCCAGCAGCTTGTCAGGGCAGACACCCCTCCACTTT.

V gene TRBV28 combines with J gene TRBJ1-1, with D perhaps matching TRBD1 (5 bases). The germline V gene encodes CDR1 MDHEN and CDR2 SYDVKM. Trimming pared 3 bases from V and 1 base from J, leaving 6 bases between. This CDR3 has 13 amino acids. In nucleotides, the CDR3 is TGTGCCAGCAGTTTGCAGGGGAACACTGAAGCTTTCTTT. Its protein is CASSLQGNTEAFF. Supplemented by reference TRBV28 and TRBJ1-1, the full variable domain reads DVKVTQSSRYLVKRTGEKVFLECVQDMDHENMFWYRQDPGLGLRLIYFSYDVKMKEKGDIPEGYSVSREKKERFSLILESASTNQTSMYLCASSLQGNTEAFFGQGTRLTVV.

The chain carries TRBV6-1 and TRBJ2-2; D may be TRBD1 (6 bases). V lost 4 bases and J lost 4, with 13 bases in between. The germline V gene encodes CDR1 MNHNS and CDR2 SASEGT. CDR3 length: 15 amino acids. The CDR3 region has the DNA TGTGCCAGCAGTGGGGTATACAGGGCCACCGGGGAGCTGTTTTTT. Residues: CASSGVYRATGELFF.

The CDR3, as DNA: TGTGCCAGCAGCTTTAGCGGACTAGCTAGCGAGCAGTACTTC. Its translation is CASSFSGLASEQYF. This chain links TRBV11-3 with TRBJ2-7, with 8 bases fitting TRBD2. CDR3 length equals 14 residues. V trimming: 3 bases; J trimming: 6 bases; junction bases outside the gene matches: 7. Germline V gene lookup returns CDR1 SGHNT and CDR2 YENEEA.

The gene calls are TRBV9 and TRBJ2-1; the match to TRBD2 covers 7 bases. The germline CDR1 and CDR2 sequences are SGDLS and YYNGEE. CDR3 length: 15 amino acids. V was pared by 0 bases and J by 3 bases, with 3 bases of the junction left unmatched. The CDR3 DNA reads as TGTGCCAGCAGCGTAGGGCTAGCGGACTACAATGAGCAGTTCTTC. Protein: CASSVGLADYNEQFF. The variable domain in full, with the rest retrieved from reference TRBV9 and TRBJ2-1, is DSGVTQTPKHLITATGQRVTLRCSPRSGDLSVYWYQQSLDQGLQFLIQYYNGEERAKGNILERFSAQQFPDLHSELNLSSLELGDSALYFCASSVGLADYNEQFFGPGTRLTVL.

The rearrangement links TRBV30 to TRBJ1-5; 11 nucleotides align to TRBD1. Germline V gene data show CDR1 as GTSNPN and CDR2 as SVGIG (reference sequence). The J segment lost 6 bases and the V segment lost 5 bases, leaving 6 bases of the junction unmatched. This CDR3 has 14 amino acids. Here the CDR3 DNA reads TGTGCCTGGCGAGGACAGGGGGCGGGTCAGCCCCAGCATTTT. Amino acids: CAWRGQGAGQPQHF.

The rearrangement links TRBV14 to TRBJ2-1, with 8 bases lining up with TRBD1. Germline V gene lookup returns CDR1 SGHDN and CDR2 FVKESK. V lost 6 bases to trimming and J lost 7 bases; unmatched junction nucleotides: 11. This CDR3 region has 15 residues. The chain's CDR3 is CASSAPGQVRNEQFF. The CDR3 DNA follows: TGTGCCAGCAGTGCGCCGGGACAGGTTAGAAATGAGCAGTTCTTC.

The chain employs TRBV19 and TRBJ2-7; 11 bases are shared with TRBD1. This CDR3 comprises 15 residues. Per germline, CDR1 LNHDA and CDR2 SQIVND (reference sequence). Unmatched junction bases numbered 5, after V lost 5 bases and J lost 2 bases. This CDR3 is CASSFKDRGPYEQYF. The CDR3 nucleotides read TGTGCCAGTAGTTTTAAGGACAGGGGGCCCTACGAGCAGTACTTC.

The V and J genes are TRBV19 and TRBJ2-2; TRBD2 matches 11 bases. The germline V gene has CDR1 LNHDA and CDR2 SQIVND (reference sequence). This CDR3 has 16 residues. The V gene end was trimmed by 6 bases and the J gene end by 6 bases; junction bases not matched to a gene: 9. The CDR3 reads CASSATTSGSAGELFF. The CDR3 nucleotides are TGTGCCAGTAGCGCGACAACTAGCGGGAGTGCCGGGGAGCTGTTTTTT.

CDR3 sequence: CASSTRQGAGTEAFF. The CDR3 DNA reads as TGTGCCAGCTCAACGCGACAGGGGGCTGGCACTGAAGCTTTCTTT. The rearrangement uses TRBV18 and TRBJ1-1, with TRBD1 matching over 10 bases. The V gene's germline CDR1 is KGHSH and CDR2 LQKENI. The CDR3 is 15 amino acids. V shed 5 bases, J shed 4 bases, and the junction held 7 bases outside the gene matches.

The gene calls are TRBV9 and TRBJ2-5; D is possibly TRBD1 (5 bases). Germline CDR1 reads SGDLS; CDR2 reads YYNGEE. CDR3 length: 15 amino acids. V was cut by 2 bases and J by 5 bases, with 16 bases left in between. DNA for the CDR3: TGTGCCAGCAGCGTTAACGGGCAGGGCGCGGAGACCCAGTACTTC. It encodes CASSVNGQGAETQYF.

This clone appeared a few times. The V and J genes are TRBV20-1 and TRBJ1-1; perhaps TRBD1 as D (6 bases). Trimming took off 2 bases at V and 7 bases at J, with 8 bases between the two ends. Germline CDR1 and CDR2: DFQATT and SNEGSKA (reference sequence). This CDR3 region has 11 residues. CDR3 residues: CSARRTDEAFF. CDR3 coding DNA: TGCAGTGCTAGACGGACAGATGAAGCTTTCTTT.

This clone was recorded only once. The CDR3 reads CASSGTSGGYNEQFF. The CDR3 DNA reads TGTGCCAGCAGCGGAACTAGCGGGGGCTACAATGAGCAGTTCTTC. The V gene is TRBV9, the J gene TRBJ2-1; 11 bases align to TRBD2. This CDR3 spans 15 amino acids. Germline-derived CDR1 and CDR2 are SGDLS and YYNGEE. V dropped 3 bases and J dropped 3; count of bases not matched to a gene: 2.

The chain has TRBV2 and TRBJ2-3, with 11 bases that match TRBD2. Germline CDR1 reads SNHLY; CDR2 reads FYNNEI. Trimming cost V 5 bases and J 0 bases; bases outside gene matches: 1. This CDR3 has 15 residues. The CDR3, as DNA: TGTGCCAGCAGTAGACTAGCGGGAAGCACAGATACGCAGTATTTT. It yields the protein CASSRLAGSTDTQYF.

There are a few counts of this clone. This chain links TRBV5-4 with TRBJ2-1, with 7 bases fitting TRBD2. Germline V gene sequence: CDR1 SGHNT, CDR2 YYREEE (reference sequence). The CDR3 spans 13 residues. V trimming: 1 base; J trimming: 9 bases; junction bases outside the gene matches: 4. The CDR3 region is CASSLWGGSEQFF. In DNA form, the CDR3 reads TGTGCCAGCAGCTTGTGGGGGGGGAGTGAGCAGTTCTTC.

This chain links TRBV6-5 with TRBJ2-1, with D maybe TRBD2 (6 bases). V lost 2 bases and J lost 7, with 18 bases in between. The germline gives CDR1 MNHEY, CDR2 SVGAGI. This CDR3 is 16 amino acids long. Here the CDR3 reads CASSYRGVSMGNEQFF. The CDR3, as DNA: TGTGCCAGCAGTTACCGCGGGGTCTCAATGGGTAATGAGCAGTTCTTC.

The chain has TRBV6-1 and TRBJ2-5; perhaps TRBD2 as D (6 bases). The length of the CDR3 is 15 residues. Deletions cut 4 bases from V and 1 base from J, with 13 bases between. CDR1 MNHNS and CDR2 SASEGT come from the germline V gene. The CDR3: CASSGAGGPQETQYF. CDR3 nucleotide sequence: TGTGCCAGCAGTGGAGCCGGGGGACCCCAAGAGACCCAGTACTTC.

V and J are TRBV5-8 and TRBJ2-2; perhaps TRBD2 as D (6 bases). Trimming cost V 9 bases and J 3 bases, with 15 bases left between them. The germline CDR1 and CDR2 sequences are SGHTS and YDEGEE. The CDR3 loop spans 14 amino acids. CDR3 protein: CATSGGLYTGELFF. Here the CDR3 DNA reads TGTGCCACCTCAGGAGGGCTATACACCGGGGAGCTGTTTTTT. The full variable domain, in which reference TRBV5-8 and TRBJ2-2 provide the parts outside the CDR3, is EAGVTQSPTHLIKTRGQQATLRCSPISGHTSVYWYQQALGLGLQFLLWYDEGEERNRGNFPPRFSGRQFPNYSSELNVNALELEDSALYLCATSGGLYTGELFFGEGSRLTVL.

The rearrangement joins TRBV19 to TRBJ1-5, with 11 nucleotides matching TRBD1. Trimming at V came to 7 bases and at J to 0 bases, leaving 11 bases not matched to a gene. Germline assignment: CDR1 LNHDA and CDR2 SQIVND (reference sequence). CDR3 length equals 18 residues. The CDR3 reads CASTRTGGMGYSNQPQHF. CDR3 DNA: TGTGCCAGTACCAGGACAGGGGGCATGGGGTATAGCAATCAGCCCCAGCATTTT.

This clone was recorded only once. The chain recombines TRBV5-5 with TRBJ2-6; D may be TRBD2 (5 bases). The CDR3 totals 15 residues. With 0 bases removed from V and 2 bases from J, the gap between germline ends came to 6 bases. Per germline, CDR1 SGHKS and CDR2 YYEKEE (reference sequence). The CDR3 region is CASSLGRAGANVLTF. The CDR3 DNA is TGTGCCAGCAGCTTGGGGCGGGCTGGGGCCAACGTCCTGACTTTC.

The chain has TRBV9 and TRBJ2-5; D may be TRBD2 (8 bases). CDR1 and CDR2 (germline): SGDLS, YYNGEE. V was clipped by 4 bases and J by 3 bases, with 22 bases between them. The CDR3 consists of 17 residues. The CDR3 spells CASSPKGGLAGEETQYF. The DNA of the CDR3 is TGTGCCAGCAGCCCAAAAGGGGGCCTAGCGGGCGAAGAGACCCAGTACTTC.

The chain recombines TRBV10-3 with TRBJ2-1, with 9 positions matching TRBD2. Per germline, CDR1 ENHRY and CDR2 SYGVKD. Trimming at V came to 8 bases and at J to 5 bases, leaving 10 bases not matched to a gene. This CDR3 contains 15 residues. Here the CDR3 reads CAIEHPGLANNEQFF. In nucleotides, the CDR3 is TGTGCCATCGAACACCCGGGACTAGCAAACAATGAGCAGTTCTTC.

V usage is TRBV7-3 and J usage is TRBJ2-1; a possible D gene is TRBD1 (5 bases). Germline-derived CDR1 and CDR2 are SGHTA and FQGTGA. V was pared by 5 bases and J by 6 bases, with 17 bases between. The CDR3 covers 15 residues. In nucleotides, the CDR3 is TGTGCCAGCAGCCCAGCAGGCGGACACTTCAATGAGCAGTTCTTC. As protein: CASSPAGGHFNEQFF.

The chain recombines TRBV27 with TRBJ1-6; 9 bases align to TRBD1. From germline, CDR1 is MNHEY and CDR2 SMNVEV (reference sequence). V gave up 5 bases and J gave up 4 bases; unmatched junction bases: 3. CDR3 length equals 15 residues. The CDR3 region has the DNA TGTGCCAGCAGTCTTGGACAGGGGTATAATTCACCCCTCCACTTT. As protein: CASSLGQGYNSPLHF.

The rearrangement joins TRBV2 to TRBJ2-7, with 9 bases identical to TRBD1. V lost 3 bases and J lost 2; bases outside the gene matches: 2. The CDR3 runs 14 residues. CDR1 is SNHLY, CDR2 FYNNEI, per germline. The CDR3 loop reads CASSDGTGTYEQYF. The CDR3 region has the DNA TGTGCCAGCAGTGACGGGACAGGGACCTACGAGCAGTACTTC.

The chain employs TRBV7-8 and TRBJ1-5; a weak D match, TRBD1 (5 bases). Germline CDR1 SGHVS, CDR2 FQNEAQ. V was trimmed by 3 bases and J by 7 bases, leaving 16 bases between them. The CDR3 totals 15 residues. The CDR3 DNA reads as TGTGCCAGCAGCTTCAGTAAGTGGGGCATACAGCCCCAGCATTTT. Translating gives CASSFSKWGIQPQHF.

The gene calls are TRBV18 and TRBJ2-1; 9 bases map to TRBD2. Germline V CDR1 and CDR2: KGHSH, LQKENI. The CDR3 is 16 amino acids. V trimming: 4 bases; J trimming: 4 bases; junction bases outside the gene matches: 8. The CDR3 DNA is TGTGCCAGCTCACTGATAGCGGGAGATGTATACAATGAGCAGTTCTTC. Its protein product is CASSLIAGDVYNEQFF.

This clone was recorded a few times. V usage is TRBV9 and J usage is TRBJ2-1, with 7 bases aligning to TRBD2. From germline, CDR1 is SGDLS and CDR2 YYNGEE. The CDR3 runs 14 residues. V was clipped by 4 bases and J by 7 bases; unmatched bases: 8. CDR3 coding DNA: TGTGCCAGCAGCCCGCGGGGGTCCCAAAATGAGCAGTTCTTC. Translation gives CASSPRGSQNEQFF.

V usage is TRBV29-1 and J usage is TRBJ2-2; D remains ambiguous. With 7 bases removed from V and 7 bases from J, the gap between germline ends came to 7 bases. The CDR3 spans 10 residues. Per germline, CDR1 SQVTM and CDR2 ANQGSEA. DNA for the CDR3: TGCAGCGCCAAAAACGGGGAGCTGTTTTTT. As protein: CSAKNGELFF.

The genes are TRBV11-1 and TRBJ2-3; D is unresolved. Germline CDR1 SGHAT, CDR2 FQDESV (reference sequence). The V end was cut by 5 bases, the J end by 1 base, with 16 bases between. The CDR3 loop spans 16 amino acids. CDR3 in amino acids: CASSPPTKAGTDTQYF. The DNA for the CDR3 is TGTGCCAGCAGCCCTCCGACAAAGGCAGGCACAGATACGCAGTATTTT.

V gene TRBV6-6 combines with J gene TRBJ2-1; maybe TRBD2 (6 bases). V was trimmed by 2 bases and J by 0 bases, leaving 8 bases between them. The CDR3 sequence is 15 residues long. Germline V lookup: CDR1 MNHNY, CDR2 SVGAGI (reference sequence). The CDR3 region is CASSYGGSSYNEQFF. DNA of the CDR3: TGTGCCAGCAGTTACGGGGGGAGCTCCTACAATGAGCAGTTCTTC.